This T cell receptor beta chain was recorded in a study of cytomegalovirus exposure and HLA in healthy donors. Study outcomes and limitations: When analyzed later, the rates of TCR association showed variation by HLA locus, with DRB1 the most and HLA-C the fewest. Earlier findings revealed that most TCR beta V segments proved productive either about 87% or about 30% of the time. Presence/absence results assume similar sequencing depth per donor, which may not hold.

The CDR3 loop spans 14 amino acids. Germline V gives CDR1 GTSNPN, CDR2 SVGIG (reference sequence). V shed 5 bases and J 6 bases; nucleotides not matched to a gene: 9. PCR amplification relied on 60 Vbeta primers (plus 13 Jbeta primers). Sequencing used immunoSEQ multiplex PCR; TCRdb keeps in-frame clones, though not all of them. Altogether roughly 35,000 clones are present, around half being singletons, with the ten largest covering 6.2%. With regard to this clone: Its matching antigen is unknown.

The chain is built from TRBV30 and TRBJ2-4; 8 nucleotides agree with TRBD2. The sequence was collected from a woman between 40 and 55 years old in good health and CMV-seropositive. Specimen: PBMCs. For the CDR3, the DNA is TGTGCCTGGTCTTCAACTAGCGGAACAAACATTCAGTACTTC. Its protein is CAWSSTSGTNIQYF. The whole variable domain, remainder taken from reference TRBV30 and TRBJ2-4, is SQTIHQWPATLVQPVGSPLSLECTVEGTSNPNLYWYRQAAGRGLQLLFYSVGIGQISSEVPQNLSASRPQDRQFILSSKKLLLSDSGFYLCAWSSTSGTNIQYFGAGTRLSVL.